The sample holds one count of the clone carrying this TCR beta chain. This entry comes from a study of shared clonotypes between healthy human individuals. The authors distributed each subset's genomic DNA evenly over several immunoSEQ plates. Only in-frame clones appear in the TCRdb table, and some are missing; sequencing was by immunoSEQ multiplex PCR. The repertoire consists of roughly 2.5 million clones, with approximately 92% occurring once and the leading ten covering roughly 0.14%. Germline V gene data show CDR1 as SEHNR and CDR2 as FQNEAQ (reference sequence). The CDR3 is made up of 16 amino acids. V lost 5 bases and J lost 6; bases outside the gene matches: 8. CD4+ cells were split into CD45RA+ naive and CD45RA-negative memory subsets.

This rearrangement joins TRBV7-9 to TRBJ1-5; 12 nucleotides align to TRBD1. Sequencing was performed on naive CD4+ T cells sorted from blood. Documented subset: CD45RA+ positively selected. The TCR originated in a man aged 18 to 35 in good health. Here the CDR3 reads CASSPGTGGRGQPQHF. The CDR3 DNA follows: TGTGCCAGCAGCCCCGGGACAGGGGGCCGAGGTCAGCCCCAGCATTTT.